Sequencing of this TCR beta chain was carried out in a study of blood T cell repertoires in COVID-19. Study-wide context: Nucleic acid was either cDNA or gDNA, and it came from T cells, B-cell-depleted T cells, or PBMCs.

In terms of age and location, participants ranged from roughly 18 to 90 years and lived in about two dozen US areas. Assignments of participants to cohorts depended upon their own reported clinical history. Clones were sequenced by immunoSEQ multiplex PCR, and TCRdb holds only the in-frame ones, with some missing. The data contain 200,000 to 250,000 clones, over 75% of them singletons. Trimming at V came to 1 base and at J to 0 bases, leaving 12 bases not matched to a gene. Germline assignment: CDR1 SGHVS and CDR2 FQNEAQ. CDR3 size: 19 residues. The sequence was collected from an older woman who had recovered from COVID-19. The sample consisted of PBMCs or T cells enriched from blood (not recorded which). This sequence joins TRBV7-8 and TRBJ1-5; the match to TRBD1 covers 7 bases. CDR3 sequence reads: CASSLGSGQTQYSNQPQHF. CDR3 coding DNA: TGTGCCAGCAGCTTAGGTTCGGGACAGACCCAGTATAGCAATCAGCCCCAGCATTTT.